The entry below gives a single T cell receptor (beta chain) sequence along with its context. This record comes from a study of blood T cell repertoires in COVID-19. Sequenced by immunoSEQ multiplex PCR; TCRdb stores in-frame clones only, minus some. The table includes a few hundred thousand clones, 70% to 90% detected once. Between the trimmed V and J ends, which lost 1 base and 4 bases, there was a span of 20 bases. This CDR3 is built from 18 residues. Germline CDR1 reads LNHNV; CDR2 reads YYDKDF (reference sequence). The chain joins TRBV15 to TRBJ2-1; no clear D. Material for sequencing was peripheral blood. The receptor was isolated from a man aged 50 to 60 with COVID-19, enrolled during active disease. The CDR3, as DNA: TGTGCCACCAGCAGAGGAGAACACCTTTGGGCCGATTACAATGAGCAGTTCTTC. Translated: CATSRGEHLWADYNEQFF.